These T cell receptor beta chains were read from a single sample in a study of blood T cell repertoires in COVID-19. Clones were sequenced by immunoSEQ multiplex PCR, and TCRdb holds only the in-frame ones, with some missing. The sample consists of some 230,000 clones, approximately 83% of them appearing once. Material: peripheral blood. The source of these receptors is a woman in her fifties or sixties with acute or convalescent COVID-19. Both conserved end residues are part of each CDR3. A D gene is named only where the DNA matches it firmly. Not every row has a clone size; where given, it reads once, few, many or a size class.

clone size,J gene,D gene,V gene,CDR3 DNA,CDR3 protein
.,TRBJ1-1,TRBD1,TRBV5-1,TGCGCCAGCAGCCAGGGACAGGGAGGTGAAGCTTTCTTT,CASSQGQGGEAFF
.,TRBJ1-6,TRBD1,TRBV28,TGTGCCAGCGTCAACTCGATGGGGGACAGGGGGTCACCCCTCCACTTT,CASVNSMGDRGSPLHF
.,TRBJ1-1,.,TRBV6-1,TGTGCCAGCAGTGAACAGGGGTTTCTACACACTGAAGCTTTCTTT,CASSEQGFLHTEAFF
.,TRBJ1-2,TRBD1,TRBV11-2,TGTGCCAGCAGCCCTCGACAGGGGGCCCTGAGAGGCTACACCTTC,CASSPRQGALRGYTF
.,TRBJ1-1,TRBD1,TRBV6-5,TGTGCCAGCAGTCTAGACAGGGAGACTGAAGCTTTCTTT,CASSLDRETEAFF
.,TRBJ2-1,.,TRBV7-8,TGTGCCAGCAGCTTACTAGCAGGGGGGAATGAGCAGTTCTTC,CASSLLAGGNEQFF
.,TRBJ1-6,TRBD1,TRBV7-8,TGTGCCAGCAGCCCAACGGGACAGGTGAATTCACCCCTCCACTTT,CASSPTGQVNSPLHF
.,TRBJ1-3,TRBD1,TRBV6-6,TGTGCCAGCAGTCGAACGGGACAGGGGACAGGAAACACCATATATTTT,CASSRTGQGTGNTIYF
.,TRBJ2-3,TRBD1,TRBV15,TGTGCCACCAGCAGAGGACAGGGCGGAACAGATACGCAGTATTTT,CATSRGQGGTDTQYF
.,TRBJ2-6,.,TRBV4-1,TGCGCCAGCAGCCAGGAGGGGGCCCGGGCCAACGTCCTGACTTTC,CASSQEGARANVLTF
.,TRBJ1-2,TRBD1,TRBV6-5,TGTGCCAGCAGCCCCGGGACAGGGGCCGGCTACACCTTC,CASSPGTGAGYTF
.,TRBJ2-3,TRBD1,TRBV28,TGTGCCAGCCTAGGGACAGGGATTACAGATACGCAGTATTTT,CASLGTGITDTQYF
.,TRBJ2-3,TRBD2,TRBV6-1,TGTGCCAGCAGTGAACGAGCGGGAGAGGTAGATACGCAGTATTTT,CASSERAGEVDTQYF
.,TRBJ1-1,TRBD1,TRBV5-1,TGCGCCAGCAGCCTCCAGGGGGCCGACACTGAAGCTTTCTTT,CASSLQGADTEAFF
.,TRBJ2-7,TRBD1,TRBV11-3,TGTGCCAGCAGTCAGAACGACAGGGTTCGGTCCTACGAGCAGTACTTC,CASSQNDRVRSYEQYF
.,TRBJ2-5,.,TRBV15,TGTGCCACCAGCAATGGCGGGGAGACCCAGTACTTC,CATSNGGETQYF
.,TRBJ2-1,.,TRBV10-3,TGTGCCATCAGTGACCCGAGGGAAGGAGGGAATGAGCAGTTCTTC,CAISDPREGGNEQFF
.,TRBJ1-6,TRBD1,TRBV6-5,TGTGCCAGCAGGAGAGGGACAGGAGATAATTCACCCCTCCACTTT,CASRRGTGDNSPLHF
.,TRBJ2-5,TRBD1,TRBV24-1,TGTGCCACCAGCCCGACAGGGGACCAAGAGACCCAGTACTTC,CATSPTGDQETQYF
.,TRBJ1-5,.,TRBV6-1,TGTGCCAGCAGTGAAGAGACAGAGCCCCAGCATTTT,CASSEETEPQHF
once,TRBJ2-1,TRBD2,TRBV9,TGTGCCAGCAGCGAAAGCAGCCTAGCGGGGGTGTACAATGAGCAGTTCTTC,CASSESSLAGVYNEQFF
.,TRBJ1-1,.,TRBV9,TGTGCCAGCAGCGACGCCGGGGGGAACAGCAGGACTGAAGCTTTCTTT,CASSDAGGNSRTEAFF
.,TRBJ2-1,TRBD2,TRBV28,TGTGCCAGCAGCCCCCGGAGGGCGGGAGTGGCCTACAATGAGCAGTTCTTC,CASSPRRAGVAYNEQFF
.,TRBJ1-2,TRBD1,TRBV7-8,TGTGCCAGCAGCCTTACAGGGGGAGATTACAACTATGGCTACACCTTC,CASSLTGGDYNYGYTF
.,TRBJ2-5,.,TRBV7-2,TGTGCCAGCAGCGCGGACGGGGGTAAGACCCAGTACTTC,CASSADGGKTQYF
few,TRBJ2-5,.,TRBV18,TGTGCCAGCTCAAGTGGACAAGAAGAGACCCAGTACTTC,CASSSGQEETQYF
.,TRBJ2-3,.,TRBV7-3,TGTGCCAGCAGCTTAAAGAGCGGCGCAGATACGCAGTATTTT,CASSLKSGADTQYF
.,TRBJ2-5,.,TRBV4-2,TGTGCCAGCAGCCAAGAGGGTAGCGGCCTTCGAGAGACCCAGTACTTC,CASSQEGSGLRETQYF
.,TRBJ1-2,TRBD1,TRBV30,TGTGCCTGGAGGGAGGGACAGGGGGCGCGGTATGGCTACACCTTC,CAWREGQGARYGYTF
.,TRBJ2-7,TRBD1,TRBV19,TGTGCCACCAGACAGGGGATTTACGAGCAGTACTTC,CATRQGIYEQYF
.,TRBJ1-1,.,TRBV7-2,TGTGCCAGCAGCTTAGCTTTGACGAATCGGGACACTGAAGCTTTCTTT,CASSLALTNRDTEAFF